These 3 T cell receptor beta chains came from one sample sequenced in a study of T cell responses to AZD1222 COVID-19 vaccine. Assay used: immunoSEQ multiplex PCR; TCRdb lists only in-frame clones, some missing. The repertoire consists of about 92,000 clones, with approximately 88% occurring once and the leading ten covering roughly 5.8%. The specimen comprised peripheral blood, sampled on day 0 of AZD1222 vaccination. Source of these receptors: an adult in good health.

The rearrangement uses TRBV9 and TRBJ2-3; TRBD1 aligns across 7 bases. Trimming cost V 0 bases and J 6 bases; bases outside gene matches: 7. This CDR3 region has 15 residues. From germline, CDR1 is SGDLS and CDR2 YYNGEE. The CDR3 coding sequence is TGTGCCAGCAGCGTAGTAGACAGGGTGGAGGATACGCAGTATTTT. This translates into CASSVVDRVEDTQYF. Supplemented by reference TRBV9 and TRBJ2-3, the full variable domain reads DSGVTQTPKHLITATGQRVTLRCSPRSGDLSVYWYQQSLDQGLQFLIQYYNGEERAKGNILERFSAQQFPDLHSELNLSSLELGDSALYFCASSVVDRVEDTQYFGPGTRLTVL.

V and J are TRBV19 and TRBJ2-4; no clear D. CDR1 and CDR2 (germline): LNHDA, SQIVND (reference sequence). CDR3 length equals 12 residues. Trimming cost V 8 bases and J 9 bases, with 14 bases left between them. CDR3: CASAEGLGIQYF. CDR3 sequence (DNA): TGTGCCAGTGCGGAAGGTCTCGGCATTCAGTACTTC.

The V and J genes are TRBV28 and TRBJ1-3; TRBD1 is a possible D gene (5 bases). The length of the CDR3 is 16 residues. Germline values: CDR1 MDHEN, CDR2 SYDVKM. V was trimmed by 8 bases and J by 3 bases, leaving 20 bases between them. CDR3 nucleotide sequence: TGTGCCAGCGGCTCCCGGGACCGTTCAGGTGGAAACACCATATATTTT. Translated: CASGSRDRSGGNTIYF.